The 8 T cell receptor beta chains below come from one sample, sequenced in a study of a mutant IDH1 vaccine in newly diagnosed glioma. The time point here: baseline, week 1 (first vaccination visit). The sample's treatment: pre-vaccination baseline after standard-of-care therapy. Clones were sequenced by immunoSEQ multiplex PCR, and TCRdb holds only the in-frame ones, with some missing. The sample lists 20,000 to 25,000 clones; about nine tenths were seen once. This specimen consisted of PBMCs, obtained from a glioma patient treated with radiotherapy, temozolomide or both. The receptors were sampled from a man aged 25-45 years with glioma.

V usage is TRBV29-1 and J usage is TRBJ2-7; D possibly corresponds to TRBD2 (5 bases). Germline V gene lookup returns CDR1 SQVTM and CDR2 ANQGSEA. Between the trimmed V and J ends, which lost 4 bases and 1 base, there was a span of 17 bases. This CDR3 is 15 amino acids long. The CDR3 DNA reads as TGCAGCGTTGTAAAAGGTTTGGCGGGTTCCTACGAGCAGTACTTC. Translating it yields CSVVKGLAGSYEQYF.

The chain employs TRBV5-6 and TRBJ1-4, with 10 bases lining up with TRBD1. The germline CDR1 and CDR2 sequences are SGHDT and YYEEEE. This CDR3 has 17 residues. The V gene end was trimmed by 2 bases and the J gene end by 4 bases; junction bases not matched to a gene: 8. The DNA of the CDR3 is TGTGCCAGCAGCTTAATACCGGGACAGGGGCATAATGAAAAACTGTTTTTT. Encoded protein: CASSLIPGQGHNEKLFF.

The gene calls are TRBV6-1 and TRBJ2-1; the D call may be TRBD1 or TRBD2 (5 bases each). Germline CDR1 reads MNHNS; CDR2 reads SASEGT. V lost 1 base and J lost 6, with 13 bases in between. This CDR3 is built from 15 residues. The CDR3 DNA follows: TGTGCCAGCAGTGAAGTAGGGGAAGGGAGCAATGAGCAGTTCTTC. This codes for CASSEVGEGSNEQFF.

The chain couples TRBV27 to TRBJ2-5, with 16 bases that match TRBD2. V shed 5 bases, J shed 11 bases, and the junction held 11 bases outside the gene matches. Germline CDR1 is MNHEY and CDR2 is SMNVEV (reference sequence). The CDR3 runs 16 residues. As DNA, the CDR3 is TGTGCCAGCAGTCCTCAAGGGACTAGCGGGAGGGCAGAGCAGTACTTC. Protein: CASSPQGTSGRAEQYF.

The rearrangement joins TRBV29-1 to TRBJ2-1; the D gene is possibly TRBD2 (6 bases). From germline, CDR1 is SQVTM and CDR2 ANQGSEA. Trimming cost V 5 bases and J 9 bases, with 14 bases left between them. The CDR3 covers 12 residues. CDR3 region: CSVLVGGIEQFF. The DNA of the CDR3 is TGCAGCGTTCTGGTGGGGGGTATTGAGCAGTTCTTC.

V and J are TRBV7-8 and TRBJ1-2; possibly TRBD1 for D (6 bases). CDR3 length equals 15 residues. Trimming left V 2 bases short and J 2 bases short, with 12 bases between. Germline CDR1 reads SGHVS; CDR2 reads FQNEAQ. CDR3 DNA sequence: TGTGCCAGCAGCTTAAGGAGTGGGACAAACTATGGCTACACCTTC. Translated: CASSLRSGTNYGYTF.

This clone is a singleton in its sample. V gene TRBV7-2 combines with J gene TRBJ2-7; tentative D call: TRBD1 (6 bases). The CDR3 runs 14 residues. Germline lookup yields CDR1 SGHTA and CDR2 FQGNSA. V lost 0 bases, J lost 4 bases, and 10 bases lay in between. CDR3 protein: CASSLAKQGYEQYF. CDR3 coding DNA: TGTGCCAGCAGCTTAGCGAAGCAGGGGTACGAGCAGTACTTC.

J is TRBJ2-5 and V is TRBV7-6; the D gene could be TRBD1 or TRBD2 (5 bases each). Germline values: CDR1 SGHVS, CDR2 FNYEAQ. Trimming cost V 6 bases and J 4 bases, with 24 bases left between them. This CDR3 has 17 residues. DNA for the CDR3: TGTGCCAGCAGGCGTCTGGGGGTTCGAGCACAAACAGAGACCCAGTACTTC. Amino acids: CASRRLGVRAQTETQYF.